Listed below are T cell receptor beta chains from one sample, sequenced in a study of cytomegalovirus exposure and HLA in healthy donors. Clones were sequenced by immunoSEQ multiplex PCR, and TCRdb holds only the in-frame ones, with some missing. Here the sample spans about 140,000 clones, 75% to 90% being singletons. Source material: PBMCs. Receptors originate from a female donor in good health and CMV-seronegative. CDR3s include the opening cysteine and the closing phenylalanine or tryptophan. D genes are given only for firm matches. Only part of the rows carry a size: once, few, many, or a class if the clone is expanded.

D: TRBD1
J: TRBJ1-1
V: TRBV2
size: few
DNA: TGTGCCAGCAGGTACCGACAGGGAAACACTGAAGCTTTCTTT
CDR3: CASRYRQGNTEAFF

D: -
J: TRBJ2-2
V: TRBV15
size: -
DNA: TGTGCCACCAGCCCCCAGGGGGGCCTGAACACCGGGGAGCTGTTTTTT
CDR3: CATSPQGGLNTGELFF

D: -
J: TRBJ2-3
V: TRBV21-1
size: -
DNA: TGTGCCAGCAGCGAAACAGGGTCCTTTAGCACAGATACGCAGTATTTT
CDR3: CASSETGSFSTDTQYF

D: -
J: TRBJ2-7
V: TRBV29-1
size: -
DNA: TGCAGCGCCCGCATCGGTTCCGAGCAGTACTTC
CDR3: CSARIGSEQYF

D: -
J: TRBJ2-1
V: TRBV2
size: -
DNA: TGTGCCAGCAGTACGGGTTCCCTGGGTAATGAGCAGTTCTTC
CDR3: CASSTGSLGNEQFF

D: -
J: TRBJ1-2
V: TRBV20-1
size: -
DNA: TGCAGTGCTAGGCAGGGGACTGGCTACACCTTC
CDR3: CSARQGTGYTF

D: -
J: TRBJ1-1
V: TRBV7-9
size: -
DNA: TGTGCCAGCAGCTACGCCCCCACGGACAGCAATGAAGCTTTCTTT
CDR3: CASSYAPTDSNEAFF

D: TRBD2
J: TRBJ2-1
V: TRBV28
size: few
DNA: TGTGCCAGCAGTTCGGGACTAGCACCAAACAATGAGCAGTTCTTC
CDR3: CASSSGLAPNNEQFF

D: TRBD1
J: TRBJ2-2
V: TRBV29-1
size: -
DNA: TGCAGCGCCGCTCCAGGGACAGAGAACACCGGGGAGCTGTTTTTT
CDR3: CSAAPGTENTGELFF

D: -
J: TRBJ2-7
V: TRBV4-1
size: -
DNA: TGCGCCAGCAGCCAAGGACCGGCGAGCCGGGGCTACGAGCAGTACTTC
CDR3: CASSQGPASRGYEQYF

D: -
J: TRBJ2-7
V: TRBV4-1
size: -
DNA: TGCGCCAGCAGCCAAGTTCCCGGTCCCTTCTCCTACGAGCAGTACTTC
CDR3: CASSQVPGPFSYEQYF

D: -
J: TRBJ2-3
V: TRBV5-1
size: -
DNA: TGCGCCAGCAGCTTTGAGCGATCAGATACGCAGTATTTT
CDR3: CASSFERSDTQYF

D: TRBD2
J: TRBJ2-7
V: TRBV9
size: -
DNA: TGTGCCAGCAGCCCAAGGGGACTAGCGGTTCCCTACGAGCAGTACTTC
CDR3: CASSPRGLAVPYEQYF

D: TRBD1
J: TRBJ1-4
V: TRBV4-1
size: -
DNA: TGCGCCAGCAGCCAATTAAACCGGGACAGGGCCGGAAAACTGTTTTTT
CDR3: CASSQLNRDRAGKLFF

D: -
J: TRBJ1-4
V: TRBV7-8
size: -
DNA: TGTGCCAGCAGCTTAGTTAGAAGTGAAAAACTGTTTTTT
CDR3: CASSLVRSEKLFF

D: -
J: TRBJ2-6
V: TRBV29-1
size: -
DNA: TGCAGCGTTGAATTGGGCAGCTCTGGGGCCAACGTCCTGACTTTC
CDR3: CSVELGSSGANVLTF

D: TRBD2
J: TRBJ2-1
V: TRBV4-2
size: -
DNA: TGTGCCAGCAGCCCGGGACTAGCGGGAGGGTCCTACAATGAGCAGTTCTTC
CDR3: CASSPGLAGGSYNEQFF

D: TRBD1
J: TRBJ1-2
V: TRBV7-2
size: -
DNA: TGTGCCAGCAGCCCGGACAGGCAGTATGGCTACACCTTC
CDR3: CASSPDRQYGYTF

D: -
J: TRBJ2-7
V: TRBV29-1
size: -
DNA: TGCAGCGTTGAGGATCCTAGCGCCTCCTACGAGCAGTACTTC
CDR3: CSVEDPSASYEQYF

D: -
J: TRBJ2-3
V: TRBV6-1
size: once
DNA: TGTGCCAGCAGTGTTCAGGGCCTCACAGATACGCAGTATTTT
CDR3: CASSVQGLTDTQYF

D: -
J: TRBJ2-3
V: TRBV5-6
size: few
DNA: TGTGCCAGCAGCTTCATGACAGGCACACAGGCAGATACGCAGTATTTT
CDR3: CASSFMTGTQADTQYF

D: -
J: TRBJ2-7
V: TRBV15
size: -
DNA: TGTGCCACCAGCAGAGTATACCCGGAGGGGGAGCAGTACTTC
CDR3: CATSRVYPEGEQYF

D: -
J: TRBJ2-1
V: TRBV7-9
size: -
DNA: TGTGCCAGCAGCTTAGCGCGAAAAGTCATGAGGATAGCCGGTGAGCAGTTCTTC
CDR3: CASSLARKVMRIAGEQFF

D: -
J: TRBJ2-4
V: TRBV7-2
size: -
DNA: TGTGCCAGCAGCCCGAGCAACATTCAGTACTTC
CDR3: CASSPSNIQYF

D: TRBD2
J: TRBJ2-2
V: TRBV10-3
size: -
DNA: TGTGCCATCCGTCCTCTAGCGGGAGATCTCACCGGGGAGCTGTTTTTT
CDR3: CAIRPLAGDLTGELFF

D: TRBD1
J: TRBJ1-5
V: TRBV6-6
size: -
DNA: TGTGCCAGCAGTTCCGGACAGGGAAGGGCCCAGCCCCAGCATTTT
CDR3: CASSSGQGRAQPQHF

D: TRBD2
J: TRBJ2-1
V: TRBV6-6
size: -
DNA: TGTGCCAGCAGTTCTCGTCCTAGCGGGAGTCGCCTTGAGCAGTTCTTC
CDR3: CASSSRPSGSRLEQFF

D: TRBD1
J: TRBJ1-2
V: TRBV5-1
size: -
DNA: TGCGCCAGCAGCGGCACAGGGGTCTATGGCTACACCTTC
CDR3: CASSGTGVYGYTF

D: TRBD2
J: TRBJ2-7
V: TRBV5-1
size: -
DNA: TGCGCCAGCAGGGGACTAGCGGGAGTAGGCGAGCAGTACTTC
CDR3: CASRGLAGVGEQYF

D: TRBD2
J: TRBJ2-3
V: TRBV15
size: -
DNA: TGTGCCACCAGGGTAGCGGGACCCACAGATACGCAGTATTTT
CDR3: CATRVAGPTDTQYF

D: -
J: TRBJ2-7
V: TRBV5-1
size: -
DNA: TGCGCCAGCAGCTTGGGGACAGACTACGAGCAGTACTTC
CDR3: CASSLGTDYEQYF

D: TRBD1
J: TRBJ1-1
V: TRBV5-6
size: -
DNA: TGTGCCAGCAGTCCTGGACAGGTCATGAACACTGAAGCTTTCTTT
CDR3: CASSPGQVMNTEAFF

D: -
J: TRBJ2-6
V: TRBV7-9
size: -
DNA: TGTGCCAGCAGCTTAGAAAGGGAGTTCTCTGGGGCCAACGTCCTGACTTTC
CDR3: CASSLEREFSGANVLTF

D: TRBD1
J: TRBJ1-2
V: TRBV6-5
size: -
DNA: TGTGCCAGCAGTCCCGGGACAGCAAGGAACGGCTACACCTTC
CDR3: CASSPGTARNGYTF

D: -
J: TRBJ1-5
V: TRBV6-1
size: -
DNA: TGTGCCAGCAGTGAACAAGACAGCTATCAGCCCCAGCATTTT
CDR3: CASSEQDSYQPQHF

D: TRBD2
J: TRBJ2-7
V: TRBV28
size: -
DNA: TGTGCCAGCAGTTTTGGCCTAGCGGGCTCCTACGAGCAGTACTTC
CDR3: CASSFGLAGSYEQYF

D: TRBD1
J: TRBJ2-5
V: TRBV29-1
size: -
DNA: TGCAGCGTTGGGGGGGACAGGGCACAAGAGACCCAGTACTTC
CDR3: CSVGGDRAQETQYF

D: TRBD2
J: TRBJ2-1
V: TRBV11-2
size: -
DNA: TGTGCCAGCAGCACGGGGGGGCCCTACAATGAGCAGTTCTTC
CDR3: CASSTGGPYNEQFF

D: -
J: TRBJ2-7
V: TRBV5-1
size: -
DNA: TGCGCCAGCAGCTTGGGTGGCAGGGTGGGAGAGCAGTACTTC
CDR3: CASSLGGRVGEQYF

D: TRBD2
J: TRBJ2-5
V: TRBV6-1
size: few
DNA: TGTGCCAGCATTCAACTAGCGGGAGACCAGACCCAGTACTTC
CDR3: CASIQLAGDQTQYF

D: -
J: TRBJ1-2
V: TRBV7-9
size: -
DNA: TGTGCCAGCAGCTTAGTAACCACAGTTGATGGCTACACCTTC
CDR3: CASSLVTTVDGYTF

D: TRBD2
J: TRBJ2-2
V: TRBV9
size: -
DNA: TGTGCCAGCAGCGTTGGTAGCGGGAGGTATACCGGGGAGCTGTTTTTT
CDR3: CASSVGSGRYTGELFF

D: -
J: TRBJ2-2
V: TRBV30
size: -
DNA: TGTGCCTGGAGTATCGACACCGGGGAGCTGTTTTTT
CDR3: CAWSIDTGELFF

D: TRBD2
J: TRBJ2-3
V: TRBV27
size: -
DNA: TGTGCCAGCAGTTTATCCGGGACTAGCGGGAGCACAGATACGCAGTATTTT
CDR3: CASSLSGTSGSTDTQYF

D: TRBD1
J: TRBJ1-5
V: TRBV30
size: -
DNA: TGTGCCTGGAGTGGGACAGGGGCCAATCAGCCCCAGCATTTT
CDR3: CAWSGTGANQPQHF

D: -
J: TRBJ1-5
V: TRBV28
size: -
DNA: TGTGCCAGCACCTTCTGGGGAGGGGGTCAGCCCCAGCATTTT
CDR3: CASTFWGGGQPQHF